What follows describes a single T cell receptor beta chain. At one end, the junction sequence differs from germline, possibly due to a read error. The germline V gene encodes CDR1 SGHAT and CDR2 FQDESV (reference sequence). This CDR3 is 16 amino acids long. This entry belongs to a study of cytomegalovirus exposure and HLA in healthy donors. The PCR used 60 Vbeta and 13 Jbeta primers. Libraries were prepared by immunoSEQ multiplex PCR; TCRdb keeps only in-frame clonotypes and omits some of them. The sample gives around 130,000 clones, about 77% of which show up once; around 1.2% is in the top ten. The specimen was PBMCs. This TCR was recovered from a man in his fifties or sixties in good health and CMV-seronegative. The chain joins TRBV11-1 to TRBJ2-1, with TRBD2 identical over 9 bases. CDR3 residues: CASSSSRVAGAHERFF. The CDR3 coding sequence is TGTGCCAGCAGCTCCTCCCGGGTAGCGGGAGCCCATGAGCGGTTCTTC.